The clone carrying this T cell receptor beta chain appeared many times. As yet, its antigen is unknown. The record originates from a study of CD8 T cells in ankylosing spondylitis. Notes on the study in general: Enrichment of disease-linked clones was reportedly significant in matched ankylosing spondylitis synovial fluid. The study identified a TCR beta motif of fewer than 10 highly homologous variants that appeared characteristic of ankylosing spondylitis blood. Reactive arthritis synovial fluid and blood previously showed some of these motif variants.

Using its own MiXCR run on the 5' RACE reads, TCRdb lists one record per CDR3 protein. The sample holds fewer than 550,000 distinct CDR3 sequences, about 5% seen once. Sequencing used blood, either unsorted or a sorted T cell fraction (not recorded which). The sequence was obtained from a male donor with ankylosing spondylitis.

Here the CDR3 DNA reads TGTGCCAGCAGCCAAGATAGACAGGGAATGGGTGGCTACACCTTC. Translating gives CASSQDRQGMGGYTF. This chain joins TRBV4-2 and TRBJ1-2; the match to TRBD1 covers 7 bases. This CDR3 comprises 15 residues. Germline trimming cut 0 bases from V and 7 bases from J; bases unmatched to any gene: 8. Germline V gene lookup returns CDR1 LGHNA and CDR2 YNFKEQ.